The subject of this entry is one TCR beta chain. This CDR3 is also generated by other DNA sequences in the sample. TCRdb's table, derived via immunoSEQ multiplex PCR, lists solely in-frame clones and lacks some. The sample contains some 2.3 million clones, more than 85% of which appear only once. This record comes from a study of shared clonotypes between healthy human individuals. The CDR3 covers 15 residues. The V gene's germline CDR1 is MNHNS and CDR2 SASEGT. Trimming took off 1 base at V and 1 base at J, with 8 bases between the two ends. This clonotype originated in a man aged 18 to 30 in good health. Some clones in this sample may be carry-over from other donors' samples. This chain uses TRBV6-1 with TRBJ1-5; TRBD1 is a possible D gene (5 bases). The source material was naive CD4+ T cells from PBMCs. The subset denotes: CD45RA+ positively selected. The CDR3 spells CASSEGQRSNQPQHF. The CDR3 DNA follows: TGTGCCAGCAGTGAAGGACAGAGAAGCAATCAGCCCCAGCATTTT.